This is a list of T cell receptor beta chains from one sample in a study of blood T cell repertoires in COVID-19. Measured with immunoSEQ multiplex PCR; TCRdb has only the in-frame clones, and not every one. The sample yields about 210,000 clones, roughly 82% seen once. The sequencing sample was made of peripheral blood. The source is a man between 45 and 60 years old with active or convalescent COVID-19. Both conserved end residues are part of each CDR3. Each record gives: V gene, J gene, CDR3 protein.

TRBV7-9,TRBJ1-2,CASSVGGSGWTDGYTF
TRBV9,TRBJ1-3,CASSVGATSGNTIYF
TRBV21-1,TRBJ1-2,CASSNEPGEKGYTF
TRBV15,TRBJ2-1,CATSRINNEQFF
TRBV2,TRBJ2-5,CASSEALPRDRDQETQYF
TRBV5-8,TRBJ2-7,CASSLVTGAYEQYF
TRBV30,TRBJ2-7,CAWSAGPTGSYEQYF
TRBV10-3,TRBJ2-3,CAMGTGNTDTQYF
TRBV27,TRBJ1-1,CASSSGSPGTEAFF
TRBV29-1,TRBJ2-7,CSVVGARGPSEEQYF
TRBV2,TRBJ2-5,CASSATGLAGGRETQYF
TRBV5-4,TRBJ2-2,CASSFGGRKAGELFF
TRBV27,TRBJ1-2,CASSLSRTGFNYGYTF
TRBV5-1,TRBJ2-5,CASSSTVGVGETQYF
TRBV4-1,TRBJ2-1,CASSHGGTYNEQFF
TRBV29-1,TRBJ2-1,CSAQPIAGGLYNEQFF
TRBV7-8,TRBJ1-2,CASSQDRDRGYGYTF
TRBV15,TRBJ1-1,CATSRTTGGYTEAFF
TRBV4-3,TRBJ2-1,CASSQEGPAGSYNEQFF
TRBV7-2,TRBJ1-1,CASSLGQPNTEAFF
TRBV18,TRBJ1-1,CASSPQGAHTEAFF
TRBV5-1,TRBJ2-2,CASSRDRANTGELFF
TRBV2,TRBJ1-2,CASSVGRTALLYGYTF
TRBV11-2,TRBJ1-4,CASSLDREKLFF
TRBV6-5,TRBJ2-3,CASKLAGSTDTQYF
TRBV7-2,TRBJ1-1,CASSLRPGGGSEAFF
TRBV5-1,TRBJ1-3,CASSLGQNSGNTIYF
TRBV6-2/TRBV6-3,TRBJ1-5,CASSSTYLAQHF
TRBV5-8,TRBJ1-2,CASSLSLGDGYTF
TRBV6-2/TRBV6-3,TRBJ1-6,CASSLRQGRDLDSPLHF
TRBV6-5,TRBJ1-4,CASRGQGEKLFF
TRBV29-1,TRBJ1-1,CSVNINTEAFF
TRBV4-1,TRBJ1-6,CASSQDRDRGTSPLHF
TRBV5-1,TRBJ1-1,CASSTNTEAFF
TRBV28,TRBJ2-7,CASNHGSYEQYF
TRBV10-3,TRBJ1-4,CAISLTGLGEKLFF
TRBV18,TRBJ2-1,CASSPRNQGTNEQFF
TRBV6-4,TRBJ1-1,CASSDFPKNTEAFF
TRBV7-8,TRBJ1-2,CASSFGGGAGGYTF
TRBV3-1/TRBV3-2,TRBJ2-2,CASSQGGTGELFF
TRBV21-1,TRBJ1-1,CASSIRQTEAFF
TRBV7-2,TRBJ1-6,CASSPDLESPLHF
TRBV5-1,TRBJ1-1,CASSATTGPTEAFF
TRBV27,TRBJ2-2,CASTPTSGGVAGELFF
TRBV6-2/TRBV6-3,TRBJ1-1,CASSYKAGDTEAFF
TRBV4-1,TRBJ1-1,CASSQGQAEAFF
TRBV5-6,TRBJ2-7,CASSPDRGTYEQYF